This passage covers 8 T cell receptor beta chains from one sample sequenced in a study of control samples from healthy donors and cancer patients. The method was immunoSEQ multiplex PCR; TCRdb's version includes in-frame clones alone and lacks a portion of them. The sample contains over 150,000 clones, 96% of which appear only once. Sequencing was carried out using blood. These receptors were taken from a woman aged 25-40 years in good health.

This sequence joins TRBV12-3 or TRBV12-4 and TRBJ2-1; D is ambiguous. The CDR3 length is 12 residues. This CDR3 reads CASRRFYNEQFF. The CDR3 nucleotides read TGTGCTAGTCGAAGGTTCTACAATGAGCAGTTCTTC.

The chain's CDR3 is CASSLNYEQYF. CDR3 coding DNA: TGTGCCAGCAGCTTAAATTACGAGCAGTACTTC. The chain uses TRBV7-3 and TRBJ2-7; D not resolved. The germline V gene encodes CDR1 SGHTA and CDR2 FQGTGA. V gave up 1 base and J gave up 4 bases, with 2 bases separating them. The CDR3 is made up of 11 amino acids.

This chain links TRBV28 with TRBJ1-4, with TRBD1 as a possible D gene (5 bases). V was clipped by 5 bases and J by 0 bases, with 16 bases between them. This CDR3 is 17 amino acids long. Germline CDR1 is MDHEN and CDR2 is SYDVKM. CDR3 in amino acids: CASSADIGVATNEKLFF. CDR3 in DNA: TGTGCCAGCAGTGCGGACATAGGAGTTGCAACTAATGAAAAACTGTTTTTT.

This clone was counted once. This rearrangement joins TRBV19 to TRBJ1-5, with TRBD1 identical over 7 bases. The ends lost 6 bases at V and 0 bases at J; junction bases unmatched: 11. The CDR3 has 17 residues. The germline CDR1 and CDR2 sequences are LNHDA and SQIVND (reference sequence). The CDR3 protein is CASSWQGQRYSNQPQHF. In DNA form, the CDR3 reads TGTGCCAGTAGCTGGCAGGGACAGCGTTATAGCAATCAGCCCCAGCATTTT.

The gene calls are TRBV28 and TRBJ2-7, with 9 bases lining up with TRBD2. This CDR3 contains 12 residues. The V gene's germline CDR1 is MDHEN and CDR2 SYDVKM. The CDR3 reads CCSGSEGYEQYF. In DNA form, the CDR3 reads TGTTGTAGCGGGAGCGAAGGCTACGAGCAGTACTTC.

The V call is TRBV5-1, the J call TRBJ2-7; 9 bases fit TRBD1. The ends lost 4 bases at V and 6 bases at J; junction bases unmatched: 11. Germline V gives CDR1 SGHRS, CDR2 YFSETQ. CDR3 length equals 15 residues. The CDR3 DNA is TGCGCCAGCAGCGACGCCGGGACAGGGATCTTCGAGCAGTACTTC. It yields the protein CASSDAGTGIFEQYF.

The chain links TRBV30 to TRBJ2-2, with a weak D call TRBD2 (6 bases). CDR3 length: 12 amino acids. Looked up from germline, CDR1 is GTSNPN and CDR2 is SVGIG (reference sequence). V was trimmed by 4 bases and J by 4 bases, leaving 7 bases between them. CDR3 sequence reads: CAWTGGTGELFF. The CDR3 bases are TGTGCCTGGACCGGGGGCACCGGGGAGCTGTTTTTT.

This chain joins TRBV6-1 and TRBJ2-3, with D perhaps being TRBD1 or TRBD2 (7 bases each). The V and J ends lost 3 bases and 2 bases respectively, with 18 bases between them. Per germline, CDR1 MNHNS and CDR2 SASEGT. The CDR3 sequence is 17 residues long. CDR3 region: CASSDFGGGGLTDTQYF. The DNA of the CDR3 is TGTGCCAGCAGTGATTTTGGGGGAGGGGGCCTCACAGATACGCAGTATTTT.